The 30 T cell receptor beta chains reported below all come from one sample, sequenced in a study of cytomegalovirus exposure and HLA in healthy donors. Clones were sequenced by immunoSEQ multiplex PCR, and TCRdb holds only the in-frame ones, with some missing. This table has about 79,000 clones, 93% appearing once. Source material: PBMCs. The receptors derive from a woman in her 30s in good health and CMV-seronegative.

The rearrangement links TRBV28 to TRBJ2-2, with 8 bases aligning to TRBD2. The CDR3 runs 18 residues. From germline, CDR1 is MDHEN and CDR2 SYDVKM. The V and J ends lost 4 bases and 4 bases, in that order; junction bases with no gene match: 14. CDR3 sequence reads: CASSSPPGNGRVTGELFF. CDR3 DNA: TGTGCCAGCAGTTCCCCCCCGGGTAACGGGAGGGTCACCGGGGAGCTGTTTTTT.

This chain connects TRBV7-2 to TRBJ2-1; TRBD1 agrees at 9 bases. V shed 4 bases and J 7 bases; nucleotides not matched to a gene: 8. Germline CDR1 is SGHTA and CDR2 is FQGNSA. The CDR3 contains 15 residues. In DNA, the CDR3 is TGTGCCAGCAGCTACCGGGACAGGGTCTATAATGAGCAGTTCTTC. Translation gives CASSYRDRVYNEQFF.

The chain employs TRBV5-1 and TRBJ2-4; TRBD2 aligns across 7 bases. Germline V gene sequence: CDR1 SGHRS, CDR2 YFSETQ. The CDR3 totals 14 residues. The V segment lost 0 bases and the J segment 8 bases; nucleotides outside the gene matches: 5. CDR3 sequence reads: CASSLVQGGDIQYF. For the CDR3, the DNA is TGCGCCAGCAGCTTGGTTCAGGGAGGGGACATTCAGTACTTC.

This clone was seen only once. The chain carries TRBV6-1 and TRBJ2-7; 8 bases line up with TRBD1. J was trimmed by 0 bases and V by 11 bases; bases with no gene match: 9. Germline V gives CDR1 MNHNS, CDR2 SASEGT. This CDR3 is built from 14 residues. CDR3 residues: CAVQSTGGSYEQYF. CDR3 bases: TGTGCCGTGCAGAGTACAGGGGGCTCCTACGAGCAGTACTTC.

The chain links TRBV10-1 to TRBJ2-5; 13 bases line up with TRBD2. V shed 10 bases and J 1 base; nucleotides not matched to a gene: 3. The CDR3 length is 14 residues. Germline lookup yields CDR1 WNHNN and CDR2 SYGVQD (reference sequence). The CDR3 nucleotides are TGCGCCACGTGGACTAGCGGGGGCCAAGAGACCCAGTACTTC. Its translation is CATWTSGGQETQYF.

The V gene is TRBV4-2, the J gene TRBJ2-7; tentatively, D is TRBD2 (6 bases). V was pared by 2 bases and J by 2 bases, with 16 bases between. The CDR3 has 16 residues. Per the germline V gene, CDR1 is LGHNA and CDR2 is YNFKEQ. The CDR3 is CASSQLPGGATYEQYF. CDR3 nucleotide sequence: TGTGCCAGCAGCCAACTACCCGGGGGAGCAACCTACGAGCAGTACTTC.

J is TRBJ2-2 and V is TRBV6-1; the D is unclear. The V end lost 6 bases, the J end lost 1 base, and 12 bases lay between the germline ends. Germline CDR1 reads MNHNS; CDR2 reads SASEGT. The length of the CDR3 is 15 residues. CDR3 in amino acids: CASSRLTLNTGELFF. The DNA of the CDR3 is TGTGCCAGCAGCCGACTTACCCTGAACACCGGGGAGCTGTTTTTT.

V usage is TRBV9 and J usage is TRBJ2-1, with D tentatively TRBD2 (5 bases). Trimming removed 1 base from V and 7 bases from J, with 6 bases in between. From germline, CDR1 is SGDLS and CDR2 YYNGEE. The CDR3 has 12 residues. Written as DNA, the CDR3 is TGTGCCAGCAGCGTATCGGGGAATGAGCAGTTCTTC. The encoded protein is CASSVSGNEQFF.

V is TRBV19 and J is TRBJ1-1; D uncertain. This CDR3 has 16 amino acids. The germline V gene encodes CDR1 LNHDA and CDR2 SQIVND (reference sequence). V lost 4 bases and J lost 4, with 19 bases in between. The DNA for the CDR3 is TGTGCCAGTAGTACGCCGGGATCTAGCTTGGGCACTGAAGCTTTCTTT. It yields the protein CASSTPGSSLGTEAFF.

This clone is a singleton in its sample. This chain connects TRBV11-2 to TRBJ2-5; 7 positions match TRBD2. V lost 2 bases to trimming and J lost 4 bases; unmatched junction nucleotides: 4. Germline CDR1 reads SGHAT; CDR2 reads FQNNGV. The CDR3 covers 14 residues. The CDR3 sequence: CASSLREEGETQYF. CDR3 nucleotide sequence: TGTGCCAGCAGCTTACGGGAGGAAGGAGAGACCCAGTACTTC.

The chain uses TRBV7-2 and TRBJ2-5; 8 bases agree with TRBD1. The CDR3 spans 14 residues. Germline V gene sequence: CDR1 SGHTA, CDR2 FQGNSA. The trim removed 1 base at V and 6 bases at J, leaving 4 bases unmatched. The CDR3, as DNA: TGTGCCAGCAGCTTAGATGGGGACAGGCAGACCCAGTACTTC. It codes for CASSLDGDRQTQYF.

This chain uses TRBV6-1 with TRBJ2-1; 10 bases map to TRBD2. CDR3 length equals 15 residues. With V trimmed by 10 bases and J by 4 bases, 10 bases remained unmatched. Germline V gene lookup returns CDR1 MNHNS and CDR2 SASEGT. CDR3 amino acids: CATNLAGASYNEQFF. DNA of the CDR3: TGTGCCACCAACCTAGCGGGAGCGTCATACAATGAGCAGTTCTTC.

This chain's CDR3 is CASSYSRQGTIGYTF. As DNA, the CDR3 is TGTGCCAGCAGTTACTCGAGACAGGGGACGATTGGCTACACCTTC. This sequence joins TRBV6-5 and TRBJ1-2; TRBD1 aligns across 8 bases. The CDR3 is 15 amino acids. V was clipped by 0 bases and J by 7 bases; unmatched bases: 7. The germline gives CDR1 MNHEY, CDR2 SVGAGI.

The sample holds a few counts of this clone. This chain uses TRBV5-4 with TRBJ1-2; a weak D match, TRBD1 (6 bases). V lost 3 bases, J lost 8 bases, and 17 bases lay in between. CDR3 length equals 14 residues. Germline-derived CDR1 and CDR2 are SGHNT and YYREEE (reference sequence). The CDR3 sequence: CASSSGGQSSGYTF. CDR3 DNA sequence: TGTGCCAGCAGCTCGGGTGGACAGTCGAGCGGCTACACCTTC. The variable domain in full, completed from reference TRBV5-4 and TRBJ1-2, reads ETGVTQSPTHLIKTRGQQVTLRCSSQSGHNTVSWYQQALGQGPQFIFQYYREEENGRGNFPPRFSGLQFPNYSSELNVNALELDDSALYLCASSSGGQSSGYTFGSGTRLTVV.

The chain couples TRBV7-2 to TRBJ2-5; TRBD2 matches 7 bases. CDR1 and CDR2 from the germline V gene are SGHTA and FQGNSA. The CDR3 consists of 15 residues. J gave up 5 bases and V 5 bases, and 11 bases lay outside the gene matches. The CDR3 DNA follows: TGTGCCAGCAGCCCTATTAGCGGGCCCCGGGAGACCCAGTACTTC. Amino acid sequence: CASSPISGPRETQYF.

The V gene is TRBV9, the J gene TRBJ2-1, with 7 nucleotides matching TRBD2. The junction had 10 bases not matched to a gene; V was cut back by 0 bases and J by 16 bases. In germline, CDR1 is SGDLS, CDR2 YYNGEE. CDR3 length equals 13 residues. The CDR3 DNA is TGTGCCAGCAGCGTAGACATCGGGACTAAGGAATTCTTC. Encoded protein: CASSVDIGTKEFF.

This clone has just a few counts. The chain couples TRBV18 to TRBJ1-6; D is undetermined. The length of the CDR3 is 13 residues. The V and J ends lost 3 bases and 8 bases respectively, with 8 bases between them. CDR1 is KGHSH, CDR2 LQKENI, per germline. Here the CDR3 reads CASSPYGDSPLHF. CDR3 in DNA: TGTGCCAGCTCACCCTACGGGGATTCACCCCTCCACTTT.

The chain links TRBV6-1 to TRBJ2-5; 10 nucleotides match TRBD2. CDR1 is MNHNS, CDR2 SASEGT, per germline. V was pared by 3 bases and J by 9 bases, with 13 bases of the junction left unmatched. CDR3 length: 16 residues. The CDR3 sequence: CASSDGSSGRPGAQYF. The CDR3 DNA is TGTGCCAGCAGTGACGGTTCTAGCGGGAGACCCGGGGCCCAGTACTTC.

The CDR3: CASSPVRGKTEAFF. The CDR3 bases are TGTGCCAGCTCACCCGTCAGGGGGAAGACTGAAGCTTTCTTT. The rearrangement uses TRBV18 and TRBJ1-1; TRBD1 matches at 7 bases. Germline V gene lookup returns CDR1 KGHSH and CDR2 LQKENI. The CDR3 loop spans 14 amino acids. Trimming at V came to 3 bases and at J to 5 bases, leaving 6 bases not matched to a gene.

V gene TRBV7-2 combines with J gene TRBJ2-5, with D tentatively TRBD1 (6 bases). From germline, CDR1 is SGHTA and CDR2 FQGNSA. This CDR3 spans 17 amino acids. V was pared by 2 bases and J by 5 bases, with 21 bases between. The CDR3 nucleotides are TGTGCCAGCAGCTTAAATGCACTAAGACCAGGGGAGGAGACCCAGTACTTC. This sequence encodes CASSLNALRPGEETQYF.

As DNA, the CDR3 is TGCGCCAGCAGAGCTGGACAGGAGGGGTATGGCTACACCTTC. Protein: CASRAGQEGYGYTF. This sequence joins TRBV10-1 and TRBJ1-2; 7 bases align to TRBD1. Trimming removed 6 bases from V and 5 bases from J; junction bases left unmatched: 9. CDR3 size: 14 residues. The germline CDR1 and CDR2 sequences are WNHNN and SYGVQD (reference sequence).

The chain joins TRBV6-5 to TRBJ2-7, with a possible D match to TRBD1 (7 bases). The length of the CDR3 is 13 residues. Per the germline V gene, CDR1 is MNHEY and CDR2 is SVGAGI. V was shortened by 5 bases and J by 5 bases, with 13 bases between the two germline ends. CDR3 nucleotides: TGTGCCAGCAGTCGGACAGGCGGGAACGAGCAGTACTTC. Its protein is CASSRTGGNEQYF.

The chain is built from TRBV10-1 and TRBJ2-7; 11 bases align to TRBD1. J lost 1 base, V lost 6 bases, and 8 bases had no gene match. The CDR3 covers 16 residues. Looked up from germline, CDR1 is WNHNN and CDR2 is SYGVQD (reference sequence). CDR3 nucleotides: TGCGCCAGCAGACCTCCCGGGACAGGGGGATCCTACGAGCAGTACTTC. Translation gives CASRPPGTGGSYEQYF.

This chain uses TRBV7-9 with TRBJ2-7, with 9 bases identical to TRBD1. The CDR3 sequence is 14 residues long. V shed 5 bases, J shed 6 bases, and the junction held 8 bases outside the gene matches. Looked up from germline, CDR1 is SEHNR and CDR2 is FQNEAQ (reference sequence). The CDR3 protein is CASSPGTGQGEQYF. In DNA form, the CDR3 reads TGTGCCAGCAGCCCCGGGACAGGGCAGGGCGAGCAGTACTTC.

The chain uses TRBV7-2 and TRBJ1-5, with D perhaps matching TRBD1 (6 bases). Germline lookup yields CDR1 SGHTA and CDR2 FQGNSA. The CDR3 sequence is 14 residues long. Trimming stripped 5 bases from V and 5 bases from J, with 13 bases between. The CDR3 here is CASSRGRGDQPQHF. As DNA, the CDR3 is TGTGCCAGCAGCCGAGGGAGGGGGGATCAGCCCCAGCATTTT.

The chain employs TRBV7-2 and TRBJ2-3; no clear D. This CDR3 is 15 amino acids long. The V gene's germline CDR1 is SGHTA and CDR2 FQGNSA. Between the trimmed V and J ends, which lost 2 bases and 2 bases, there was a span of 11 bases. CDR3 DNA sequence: TGTGCCAGCAGCTTATATGGGCCGGCCACAGATACGCAGTATTTT. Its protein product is CASSLYGPATDTQYF. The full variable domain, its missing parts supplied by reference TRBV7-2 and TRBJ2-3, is GAGVSQSPSNKVTEKGKDVELRCDPISGHTALYWYRQSLGQGLEFLIYFQGNSAPDKSGLPSDRFSAERTGGSVSTLTIQRTQQEDSAVYLCASSLYGPATDTQYFGPGTRLTVL.

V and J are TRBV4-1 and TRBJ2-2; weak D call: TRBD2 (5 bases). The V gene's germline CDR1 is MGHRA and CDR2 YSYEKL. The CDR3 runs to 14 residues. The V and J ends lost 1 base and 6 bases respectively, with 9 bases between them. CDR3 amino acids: CASSQGELAGELFF. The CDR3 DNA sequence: TGCGCCAGCAGCCAAGGGGAGCTAGCCGGGGAGCTGTTTTTT.

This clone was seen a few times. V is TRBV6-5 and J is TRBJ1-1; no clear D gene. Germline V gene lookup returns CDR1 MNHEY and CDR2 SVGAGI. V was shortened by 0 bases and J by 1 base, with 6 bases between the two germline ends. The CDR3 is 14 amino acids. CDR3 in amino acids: CASSYSAGNTEAFF. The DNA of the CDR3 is TGTGCCAGCAGTTACTCGGCGGGGAACACTGAAGCTTTCTTT.

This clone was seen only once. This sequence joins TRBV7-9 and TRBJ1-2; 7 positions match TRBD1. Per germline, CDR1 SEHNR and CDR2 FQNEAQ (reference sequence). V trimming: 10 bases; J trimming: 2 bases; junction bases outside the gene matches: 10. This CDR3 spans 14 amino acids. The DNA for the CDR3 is TGTGCCACCACACCGGGACAGATAAACTATGGCTACACCTTC. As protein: CATTPGQINYGYTF. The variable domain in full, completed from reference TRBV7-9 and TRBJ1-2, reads DTGVSQNPRHKITKRGQNVTFRCDPISEHNRLYWYRQTLGQGPEFLTYFQNEAQLEKSRLLSDRFSAERPKGSFSTLEIQRTEQGDSAMYLCATTPGQINYGYTFGSGTRLTVV.

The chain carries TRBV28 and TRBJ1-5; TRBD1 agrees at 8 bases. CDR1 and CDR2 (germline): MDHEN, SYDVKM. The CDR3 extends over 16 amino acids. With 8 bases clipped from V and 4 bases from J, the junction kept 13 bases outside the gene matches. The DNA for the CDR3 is TGTGCCAGCGGTTACTATGGACAGGGCCGGAATCAGCCCCAGCATTTT. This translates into CASGYYGQGRNQPQHF.